These 9 T cell receptor delta chains share one sample of origin, sequenced in a study of Vδ1+ human thymocytes. Findings of the study overall: Thymic TRG and TRD repertoires appeared highly polyclonal.

The template was reverse-transcribed extracted RNA. The CDR3 regions were amplified by multiplex PCR from V-gene primers to a constant-region primer. TCRdb called clones anew from the multiplex PCR reads with CATT. The profile covers roughly 76,000 delta-chain clones, with about 38% appearing a single time and around 0.3% taken by the ten largest. Antigens for these TCRs are unknown. The material sequenced was Vdelta1+ gamma-delta thymocytes from the thymus. This sample's subset: FACS-sorted CD3+ TCRalphabeta- TCRVdelta1+ TCRVdelta2- thymocytes. These receptors were taken from a boy under two years old who had congenital heart surgery.

This clone was counted between two and nine times. The DNA is omitted, as the CDR3 cannot be located on it reliably, and the CDR3 follows TCRdb's listing. The rearrangement uses TRDV1 and TRDJ1; TRDD3, the table's D call, was not compared with the DNA. The CDR3 is 19 amino acids long, termini counted. In germline, CDR1 is TSWWSYY, CDR2 QGS. The CDR3 sequence: CALGEFRNWGIPYTDKLIF.

This clone was picked up a small number of times. The chain combines TRDV1 with TRDJ1, with 8 positions matching TRDD3. The CDR3 length is 14 residues. Germline V CDR1 and CDR2: TSWWSYY, QGS. V gave up 3 bases and J gave up 10 bases; unmatched junction bases: 10. DNA for the CDR3: TGTGCTCTTGGGGATCCTACAACTGGGGGGCCACTCATCTTT. Amino acid sequence: CALGDPTTGGPLIF.

The genes are TRDV1 and TRDJ1; D gene uncertain. Trimming left V 0 bases short and J 0 bases short, with 38 bases between. The CDR3 has 25 amino acids. Germline CDR1 and CDR2: TSWWSYY and QGS. The CDR3 spells CALGELILWTVNYRRLLPYTDKLIF. The DNA of the CDR3 is TGTGCTCTTGGGGAACTAATCTTATGGACCGTGAACTACCGCCGGCTGCTCCCGTACACCGATAAACTCATCTTT.

The rearrangement uses TRDV1 and TRDJ1; D possibly corresponds to TRDD3 (6 bases). Trimming shortened V by 3 bases and J by 3 bases, and 26 bases separated the two germline ends. Germline CDR1 reads TSWWSYY; CDR2 reads QGS. This CDR3 has 19 residues. The CDR3 DNA follows: TGTGCTCTTGGGGACCATTCTTCCCTACCCGCTGGGGACCCCGATAAACTCATCTTT. Translation gives CALGDHSSLPAGDPDKLIF.

The chain recombines TRDV1 with TRDJ1, with 12 bases fitting TRDD3. The CDR3 has 24 residues. V trimming: 0 bases; J trimming: 0 bases; junction bases outside the gene matches: 23. Germline CDR1 TSWWSYY, CDR2 QGS. This CDR3 is CALGELTLRRWGIRVLGYTDKLIF. The CDR3 DNA sequence: TGTGCTCTTGGGGAACTAACCCTACGACGCTGGGGGATACGCGTATTGGGGTACACCGATAAACTCATCTTT.

This chain joins TRDV1 and TRDJ1, with D possibly matching TRDD3 (6 bases). V lost 0 bases and J 5 bases, leaving 13 bases between the germline ends. Germline V gene lookup returns CDR1 TSWWSYY and CDR2 QGS. The CDR3 is 15 residues long. DNA of the CDR3: TGTGCTCTTGGGGAACTGAAACCATGGGGGGATAAACTCATCTTT. This encodes CALGELKPWGDKLIF.

In its sample, this clone was seen a few times. The chain is built from TRDV1 and TRDJ1; possible D gene TRDD3, 7 bases. V was shortened by 4 bases and J by 1 base, with 34 bases between the two germline ends. Germline CDR1 is TSWWSYY and CDR2 is QGS. The CDR3 loop spans 22 amino acids. The CDR3 reads CALGVPYLPHFLSGGRTDKLIF. The CDR3 region has the DNA TGTGCTCTTGGGGTCCCCTATCTCCCCCACTTCCTTAGTGGGGGACGCACCGATAAACTCATCTTT.

The chain is built from TRDV2 and TRDJ1; no clear D. Germline V gene data show CDR1 as GEAIGNYY and CDR2 as EKD. The CDR3 loop spans 18 amino acids. V lost 0 bases and J 1 base, leaving 20 bases between the germline ends. The CDR3 sequence: CACDTNLVRPACTDKLIF. CDR3 nucleotide sequence: TGTGCCTGTGACACCAACCTAGTCCGACCAGCTTGCACCGATAAACTCATCTTT.

The genes are TRDV1 and TRDJ1; 12 nucleotides match TRDD3. V was clipped by 5 bases and J by 0 bases; unmatched bases: 28. There are 24 residues in the CDR3. CDR1 and CDR2 (germline): TSWWSYY, QGS. The CDR3 region is CALGKPRMNFRYWGIQRYTDKLIF. The CDR3 nucleotides are TGTGCTCTTGGGAAGCCGCGAATGAACTTCCGGTACTGGGGGATACAGAGGTACACCGATAAACTCATCTTT.